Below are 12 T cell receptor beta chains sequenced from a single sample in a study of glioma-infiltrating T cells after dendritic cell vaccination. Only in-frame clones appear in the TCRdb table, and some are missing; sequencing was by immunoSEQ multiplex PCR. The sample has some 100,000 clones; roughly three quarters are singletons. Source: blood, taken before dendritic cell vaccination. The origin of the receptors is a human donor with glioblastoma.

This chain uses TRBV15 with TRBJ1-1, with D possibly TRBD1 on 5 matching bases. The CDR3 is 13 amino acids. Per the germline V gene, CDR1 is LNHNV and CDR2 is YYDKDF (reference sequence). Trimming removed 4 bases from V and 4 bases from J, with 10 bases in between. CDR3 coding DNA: TGTGCCACCAGCATAAGACAGCCCACTGAAGCTTTCTTT. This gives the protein CATSIRQPTEAFF.

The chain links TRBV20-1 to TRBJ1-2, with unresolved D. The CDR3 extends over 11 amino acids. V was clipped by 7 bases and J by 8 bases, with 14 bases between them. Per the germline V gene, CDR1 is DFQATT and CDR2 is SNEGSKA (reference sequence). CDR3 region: CSVRTSSGYTF. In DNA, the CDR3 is TGCAGTGTCCGCACTTCGTCGGGCTACACCTTC.

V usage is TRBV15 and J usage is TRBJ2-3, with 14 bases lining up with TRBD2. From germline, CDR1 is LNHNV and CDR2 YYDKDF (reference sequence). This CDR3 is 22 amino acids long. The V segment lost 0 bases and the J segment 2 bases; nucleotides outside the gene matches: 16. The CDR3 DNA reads TGTGCCACCAGCAGAGACCCCCCGGGACTAGCGGGAGTAAGGGGGTCCACAGATACGCAGTATTTT. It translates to CATSRDPPGLAGVRGSTDTQYF.

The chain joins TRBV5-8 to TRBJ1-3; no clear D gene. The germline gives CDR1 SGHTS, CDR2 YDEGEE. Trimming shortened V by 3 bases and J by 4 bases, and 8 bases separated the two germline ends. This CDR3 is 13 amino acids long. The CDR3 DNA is TGTGCCAGCAGCTCCTCTGAGGGAAACACCATATATTTT. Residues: CASSSSEGNTIYF.

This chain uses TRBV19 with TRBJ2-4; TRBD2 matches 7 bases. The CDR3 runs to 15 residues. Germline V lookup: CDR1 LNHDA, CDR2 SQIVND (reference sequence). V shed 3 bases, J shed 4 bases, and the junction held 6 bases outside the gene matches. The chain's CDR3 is CASSIGGLWKNIQYF. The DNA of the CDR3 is TGTGCCAGTAGTATCGGGGGGTTGTGGAAAAACATTCAGTACTTC.

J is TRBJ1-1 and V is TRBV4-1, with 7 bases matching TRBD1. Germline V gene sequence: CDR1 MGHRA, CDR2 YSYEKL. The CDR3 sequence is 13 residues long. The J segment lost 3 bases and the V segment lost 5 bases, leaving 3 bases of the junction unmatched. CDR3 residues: CASSIDRDTEAFF. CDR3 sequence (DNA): TGCGCCAGCAGCATCGACAGGGACACTGAAGCTTTCTTT.

The CDR3 DNA sequence: TGTGCCAGCAGTGAAGAGGGGGCAGGGTGGAAAAAAACTGAAGCTTTCTTT. This sequence encodes CASSEEGAGWKKTEAFF. The V gene is TRBV6-1, the J gene TRBJ1-1, with 7 bases fitting TRBD1. The CDR3 runs to 17 residues. Unmatched junction bases numbered 13, after V lost 1 base and J lost 5 bases. The V gene's germline CDR1 is MNHNS and CDR2 SASEGT.

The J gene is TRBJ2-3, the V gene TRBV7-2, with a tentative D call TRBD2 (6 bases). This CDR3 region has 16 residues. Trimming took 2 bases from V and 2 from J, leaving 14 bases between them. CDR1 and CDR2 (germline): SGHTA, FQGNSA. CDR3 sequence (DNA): TGTGCCAGCAGCTTAAACGGGCGGGGAAACACAGATACGCAGTATTTT. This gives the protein CASSLNGRGNTDTQYF.

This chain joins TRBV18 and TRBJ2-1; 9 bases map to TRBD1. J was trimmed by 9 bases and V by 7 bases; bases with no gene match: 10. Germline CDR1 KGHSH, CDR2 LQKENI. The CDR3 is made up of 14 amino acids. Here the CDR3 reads CASLPGQGGGEQFF. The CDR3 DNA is TGTGCCAGCTTACCGGGACAGGGAGGTGGTGAGCAGTTCTTC.

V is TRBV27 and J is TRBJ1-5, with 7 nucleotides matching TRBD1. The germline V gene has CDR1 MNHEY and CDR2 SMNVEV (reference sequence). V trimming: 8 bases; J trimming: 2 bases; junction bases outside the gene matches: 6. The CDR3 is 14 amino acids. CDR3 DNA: TGTGCCAGCCCAGACGGACAGGGCAATCAGCCCCAGCATTTT. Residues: CASPDGQGNQPQHF.

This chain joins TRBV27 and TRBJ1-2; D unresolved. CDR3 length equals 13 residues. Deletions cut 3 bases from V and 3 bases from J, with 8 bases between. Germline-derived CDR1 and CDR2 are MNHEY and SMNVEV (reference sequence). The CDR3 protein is CASSLYSHYGYTF. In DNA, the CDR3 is TGTGCCAGCAGTTTGTACAGCCACTATGGCTACACCTTC.

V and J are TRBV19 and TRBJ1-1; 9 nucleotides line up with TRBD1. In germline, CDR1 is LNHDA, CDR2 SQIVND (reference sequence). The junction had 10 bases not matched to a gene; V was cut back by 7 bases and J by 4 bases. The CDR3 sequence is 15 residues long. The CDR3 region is CASTRVTGGFTEAFF. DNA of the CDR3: TGTGCCAGTACCCGTGTTACAGGGGGCTTCACTGAAGCTTTCTTT.